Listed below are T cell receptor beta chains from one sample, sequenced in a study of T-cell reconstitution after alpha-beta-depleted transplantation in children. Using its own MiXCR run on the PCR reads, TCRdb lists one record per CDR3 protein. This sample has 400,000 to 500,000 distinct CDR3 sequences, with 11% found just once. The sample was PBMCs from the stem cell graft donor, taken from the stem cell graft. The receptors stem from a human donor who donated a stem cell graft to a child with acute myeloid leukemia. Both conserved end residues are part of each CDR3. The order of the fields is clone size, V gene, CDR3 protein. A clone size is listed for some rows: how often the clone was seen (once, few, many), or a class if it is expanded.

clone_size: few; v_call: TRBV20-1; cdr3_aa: CSALAETQYF
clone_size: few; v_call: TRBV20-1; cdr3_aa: CSAGPWGGGGETQYF
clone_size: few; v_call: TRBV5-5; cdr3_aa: CASSLLKETQYF
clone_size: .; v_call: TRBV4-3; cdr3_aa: CASREKPRQDLIYEQYF
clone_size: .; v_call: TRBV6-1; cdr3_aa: CASGGGTPGTDTQYF
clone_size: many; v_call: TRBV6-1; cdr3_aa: CASSGRDRTYGYTF
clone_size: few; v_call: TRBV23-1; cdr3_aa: CASSQLERLARSTDTQYF
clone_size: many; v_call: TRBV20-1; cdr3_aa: CSARETARGTDTQYF
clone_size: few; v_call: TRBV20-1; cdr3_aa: CSAKFGTGRGREGGDTEAFF
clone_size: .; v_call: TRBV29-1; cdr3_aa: CSVTGGETQYF
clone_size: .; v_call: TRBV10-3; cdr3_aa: CAISGRSDGTGPSYEQYF
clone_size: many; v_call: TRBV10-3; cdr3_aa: CAISETGSSPLHF
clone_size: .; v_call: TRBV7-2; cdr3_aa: CASSLGRAVEQFF
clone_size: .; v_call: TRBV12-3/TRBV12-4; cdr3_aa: CASSPTTKQGYHSPLHF